This entry lists 11 T cell receptor beta chains sequenced from one sample in a study of cytomegalovirus exposure and HLA in healthy donors. Primers included in the PCR were 60 Vbeta and 13 Jbeta primers. Data came from immunoSEQ multiplex PCR; TCRdb stores just in-frame clones and leaves some out. This table has about 82,000 clones, about 78% appearing once. Source material: PBMCs. The receptors here all came from a male donor in good health and CMV-seropositive.

The chain employs TRBV7-2 and TRBJ2-2; D uncertain. The CDR3 spans 14 residues. Trimming shortened V by 5 bases and J by 2 bases, and 9 bases separated the two germline ends. Germline V gene data show CDR1 as SGHTA and CDR2 as FQGNSA. CDR3 DNA: TGTGCCAGCAGCGTATTCTACAACACCGGGGAGCTGTTTTTT. Its protein product is CASSVFYNTGELFF.

The chain has TRBV11-3 and TRBJ2-1, with 7 bases that match TRBD1. This CDR3 has 13 amino acids. V shed 2 bases and J 9 bases; nucleotides not matched to a gene: 4. Germline CDR1 SGHNT, CDR2 YENEEA. CDR3 DNA: TGTGCCAGCAGCTTACACAGGGGTTTTGAGCAGTTCTTC. This encodes CASSLHRGFEQFF.

The V gene is TRBV30, the J gene TRBJ1-5, with 10 bases lining up with TRBD1. With V trimmed by 3 bases and J by 2 bases, 7 bases remained unmatched. The CDR3 is 16 amino acids. CDR1 is GTSNPN and CDR2 is SVGIG in the germline V gene (reference sequence). The CDR3 DNA reads TGTGCCTGGAGCCCGGGACAGGGGATTGGCAATCAGCCCCAGCATTTT. Translated: CAWSPGQGIGNQPQHF.

This sequence joins TRBV10-3 and TRBJ2-3; 7 bases fit TRBD1. Germline trimming cut 3 bases from V and 2 bases from J; bases unmatched to any gene: 5. The germline V gene has CDR1 ENHRY and CDR2 SYGVKD. This CDR3 has 15 amino acids. As DNA, the CDR3 is TGTGCCATCAGTGAAGGGGGCCCTACCACAGATACGCAGTATTTT. It specifies CAISEGGPTTDTQYF.

The genes are TRBV5-1 and TRBJ2-3, with D possibly matching TRBD2 (5 bases). Germline V gene lookup returns CDR1 SGHRS and CDR2 YFSETQ. Trimming took off 4 bases at V and 1 base at J, with 16 bases between the two ends. This CDR3 region has 16 residues. The CDR3 DNA sequence: TGCGCCAGCAGCGAGGGAGTGAGCTGGGGCACAGATACGCAGTATTTT. Its protein product is CASSEGVSWGTDTQYF.

In this sample, this clone turned up a few times. The gene calls are TRBV6-5 and TRBJ1-4, with a tentative D call TRBD1 (6 bases). CDR3 length equals 14 residues. CDR1 MNHEY and CDR2 SVGAGI come from the germline V gene. Trimming removed 6 bases at V and 4 bases at J, with 12 bases between. The CDR3 sequence is CASRKIRGNEKLFF. The CDR3 region has the DNA TGTGCCAGCAGGAAAATCAGGGGTAATGAAAAACTGTTTTTT.

V is TRBV7-9 and J is TRBJ1-3, with a weak D call TRBD1 (5 bases). The CDR3 runs to 15 residues. V gave up 5 bases and J gave up 1 base, with 12 bases separating them. Germline CDR1 SEHNR, CDR2 FQNEAQ (reference sequence). CDR3: CASSEPTVSGNTIYF. The CDR3 DNA reads TGTGCCAGCAGCGAACCGACAGTTTCTGGAAACACCATATATTTT.

The V call is TRBV6-6, the J call TRBJ1-2; D possibly corresponds to TRBD1 (5 bases). The CDR3 has 11 amino acids. V was pared by 4 bases and J by 6 bases, with 6 bases between. Germline V gene sequence: CDR1 MNHNY, CDR2 SVGAGI (reference sequence). The CDR3 here is CASSSQDGYTF. The CDR3 nucleotides are TGTGCCAGCAGTTCACAGGATGGCTACACCTTC.

This chain connects TRBV15 to TRBJ2-2; 8 nucleotides align to TRBD1. The CDR3 runs 14 residues. Germline loops: CDR1 LNHNV, CDR2 YYDKDF (reference sequence). Trimming at V came to 6 bases and at J to 5 bases, leaving 5 bases not matched to a gene. CDR3 sequence: CATRAGGGTGELFF. CDR3 in DNA: TGTGCCACCAGGGCAGGGGGCGGAACCGGGGAGCTGTTTTTT.

This clone has a single count. This chain uses TRBV5-6 with TRBJ1-2; 7 positions agree with TRBD1. Trimming took 4 bases from V and 0 from J; bases not matched to a gene: 9. The germline gives CDR1 SGHDT, CDR2 YYEEEE. The length of the CDR3 is 16 residues. CDR3 in DNA: TGTGCCAGCAGCACATCCGGGACAGATACTAACTATGGCTACACCTTC. As protein: CASSTSGTDTNYGYTF.

CDR3 coding DNA: TGTGCCAGCAGTTTGACAGGGGCGATCTCTGGGGCCAACGTCCTGACTTTC. Translation: CASSLTGAISGANVLTF. This chain connects TRBV27 to TRBJ2-6, with 8 bases that match TRBD1. V lost 3 bases to trimming and J lost 0 bases; unmatched junction nucleotides: 4. There are 17 residues in the CDR3. Germline V gives CDR1 MNHEY, CDR2 SMNVEV (reference sequence). The variable domain in full, completed from reference TRBV27 and TRBJ2-6, reads EAQVTQNPRYLITVTGKKLTVTCSQNMNHEYMSWYRQDPGLGLRQIYYSMNVEVTDKGDVPEGYKVSRKEKRNFPLILESPSPNQTSLYFCASSLTGAISGANVLTFGAGSRLTVL.